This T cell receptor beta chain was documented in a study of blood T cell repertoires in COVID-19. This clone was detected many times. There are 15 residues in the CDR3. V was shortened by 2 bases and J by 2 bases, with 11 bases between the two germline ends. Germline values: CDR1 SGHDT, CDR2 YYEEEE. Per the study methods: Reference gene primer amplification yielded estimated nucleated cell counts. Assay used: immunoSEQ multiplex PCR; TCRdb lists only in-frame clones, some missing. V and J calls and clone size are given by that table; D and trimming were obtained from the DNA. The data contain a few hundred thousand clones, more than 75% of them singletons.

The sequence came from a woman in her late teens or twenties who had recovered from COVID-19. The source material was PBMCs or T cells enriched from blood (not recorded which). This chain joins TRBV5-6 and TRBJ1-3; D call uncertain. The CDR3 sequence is CASSFIRGAGNTIYF. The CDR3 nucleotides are TGTGCCAGCAGCTTTATCCGCGGCGCTGGAAACACCATATATTTT. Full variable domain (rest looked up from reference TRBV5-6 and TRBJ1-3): DAGVTQSPTHLIKTRGQQVTLRCSPKSGHDTVSWYQQALGQGPQFIFQYYEEEERQRGNFPDRFSGHQFPNYSSELNVNALLLGDSALYLCASSFIRGAGNTIYFGEGSWLTVV.